Each of the 31 T cell receptor beta chains below was sequenced from the same sample in a study of blood T cell repertoires in COVID-19. Profiled with immunoSEQ multiplex PCR; TCRdb holds only in-frame clones, not every one. The sample has about 100,000 clones, about nine tenths seen once; the top ten hold roughly 17%. Source material: peripheral blood. The receptors stem from a man aged 50 to 59 with acute or convalescent COVID-19.

This rearrangement joins TRBV2 to TRBJ1-5, with D possibly matching TRBD1 (5 bases). Germline values: CDR1 SNHLY, CDR2 FYNNEI. With 4 bases removed from V and 6 bases from J, the gap between germline ends came to 13 bases. The CDR3 runs 14 residues. CDR3: CASSVKGWGQPQHF. CDR3 nucleotide sequence: TGTGCCAGCAGTGTTAAGGGGTGGGGTCAGCCCCAGCATTTT.

The rearrangement joins TRBV19 to TRBJ2-1; 9 bases are shared with TRBD1. The CDR3 contains 15 residues. Germline V lookup: CDR1 LNHDA, CDR2 SQIVND (reference sequence). V lost 7 bases and J lost 9; bases outside the gene matches: 13. CDR3 in amino acids: CASTLGQGLYGEQFF. DNA for the CDR3: TGTGCCAGTACCCTGGGACAGGGTCTCTATGGTGAGCAGTTCTTC.

The chain joins TRBV5-4 to TRBJ1-1; 7 nucleotides align to TRBD1. The V gene's germline CDR1 is SGHNT and CDR2 YYREEE (reference sequence). V lost 0 bases and J lost 1; bases outside the gene matches: 0. This CDR3 is 14 amino acids long. CDR3: CASSLGDRNTEAFF. The CDR3 DNA follows: TGTGCCAGCAGCTTGGGGGACAGGAACACTGAAGCTTTCTTT.

In nucleotides, the CDR3 is TGCGCCAGCAGCCTGGGACTAGCGGGGGGGACTGAGCAGTTCTTC. Translating gives CASSLGLAGGTEQFF. The chain is built from TRBV5-1 and TRBJ2-1; 16 nucleotides align to TRBD2. The CDR3 consists of 15 residues. The V segment lost 4 bases and the J segment 9 bases; nucleotides outside the gene matches: 4. CDR1 is SGHRS and CDR2 is YFSETQ in the germline V gene.

This clone turned up a few times. The V call is TRBV28, the J call TRBJ1-2; D not resolved. V was trimmed by 3 bases and J by 5 bases, leaving 7 bases between them. CDR3 length: 12 amino acids. Germline CDR1 and CDR2: MDHEN and SYDVKM. CDR3 residues: CASSLSAYGYTF. The CDR3, as DNA: TGTGCCAGCAGTTTGAGCGCGTATGGCTACACCTTC.

The V call is TRBV6-6, the J call TRBJ1-2; 9 bases match TRBD1. V dropped 7 bases and J dropped 7; count of bases not matched to a gene: 10. Germline V gene lookup returns CDR1 MNHNY and CDR2 SVGAGI (reference sequence). The CDR3 contains 14 residues. This CDR3 is CASTKIQGAGGYTF. CDR3 sequence (DNA): TGTGCCAGCACCAAAATACAGGGGGCTGGTGGCTACACCTTC.

The chain employs TRBV29-1 and TRBJ2-7, with D maybe TRBD2 (6 bases). Germline CDR1 is SQVTM and CDR2 is ANQGSEA. The CDR3 sequence is 13 residues long. Trimming cost V 6 bases and J 3 bases, with 15 bases left between them. The CDR3 DNA sequence: TGCAGCGTAATGAAATCGGGAGTCTACGAGCAGTACTTC. Translation gives CSVMKSGVYEQYF.

V gene TRBV7-8 combines with J gene TRBJ2-3; 8 bases line up with TRBD2. The CDR3 runs to 16 residues. After removal of 5 bases from V and 3 bases from J, the junction contained 10 bases not matched to a gene. Germline assignment: CDR1 SGHVS and CDR2 FQNEAQ. The CDR3 here is CASSNIGGAFTDTQYF. The CDR3 DNA is TGTGCCAGCAGCAACATCGGGGGGGCCTTTACAGATACGCAGTATTTT.

Only one count was recorded for this clone. Here the CDR3 DNA reads TGTGCCAGCAGCAATAGACAGGGAAACTATGGCTACACCTTC. It codes for CASSNRQGNYGYTF. The rearrangement uses TRBV5-4 and TRBJ1-2; 7 bases fit TRBD1. J lost 2 bases, V lost 4 bases, and 5 bases had no gene match. The length of the CDR3 is 14 residues. CDR1 is SGHNT and CDR2 is YYREEE in the germline V gene (reference sequence).

This clone was seen once. This sequence joins TRBV7-6 and TRBJ1-3, with 7 bases lining up with TRBD1. There are 17 residues in the CDR3. Germline CDR1 SGHVS, CDR2 FNYEAQ. J was trimmed by 0 bases and V by 4 bases; bases with no gene match: 9. The CDR3 here is CASSSTDRVASGNTIYF. The CDR3 DNA reads TGTGCCAGCAGCTCTACCGACAGGGTGGCCTCTGGAAACACCATATATTTT. Filled out from reference TRBV7-6 and TRBJ1-3, the complete variable domain reads GAGVSQSPRYKVTKRGQDVALRCDPISGHVSLYWYRQALGQGPEFLTYFNYEAQQDKSGLPNDRFSAERPEGSISTLTIQRTEQRDSAMYRCASSSTDRVASGNTIYFGEGSWLTVV.

V and J are TRBV29-1 and TRBJ1-4; no clear D. The CDR3 consists of 13 residues. The V end was cut by 4 bases, the J end by 2 bases, with 8 bases between. CDR1 is SQVTM, CDR2 ANQGSEA, per germline. CDR3 nucleotide sequence: TGCAGCGTTGTGGTCGCGACTAATGAAAAACTGTTTTTT. Amino acid sequence: CSVVVATNEKLFF.

This chain uses TRBV2 with TRBJ1-4; weak D call: TRBD1 (5 bases). The CDR3 totals 15 residues. Germline V gives CDR1 SNHLY, CDR2 FYNNEI. Trimming removed 2 bases at V and 5 bases at J, with 12 bases between. DNA of the CDR3: TGTGCCAGCAGTGAAACAGGACAACTAAATGAAAAACTGTTTTTT. Amino acids: CASSETGQLNEKLFF. Filled out from reference TRBV2 and TRBJ1-4, the complete variable domain reads EPEVTQTPSHQVTQMGQEVILRCVPISNHLYFYWYRQILGQKVEFLVSFYNNEISEKSEIFDDQFSVERPDGSNFTLKIRSTKLEDSAMYFCASSETGQLNEKLFFGSGTQLSVL.

In DNA form, the CDR3 reads TGTGCCAGCAGCCCTCAGGGTAACACCGGGGAGCTGTTTTTT. Translating it yields CASSPQGNTGELFF. The rearrangement uses TRBV7-3 and TRBJ2-2, with D tentatively TRBD1 (5 bases). The germline V gene encodes CDR1 SGHTA and CDR2 FQGTGA. Trimming took off 5 bases at V and 2 bases at J, with 9 bases between the two ends. The length of the CDR3 is 14 residues.

V gene TRBV18 combines with J gene TRBJ1-1, with 7 bases matching TRBD1. CDR1 KGHSH and CDR2 LQKENI come from the germline V gene. The CDR3 runs to 17 residues. Trimming at V came to 3 bases and at J to 8 bases, leaving 18 bases not matched to a gene. The CDR3 reads CASSPLEIYRGQAEAFF. CDR3 nucleotide sequence: TGTGCCAGCTCACCCTTAGAAATTTACAGGGGACAAGCCGAAGCTTTCTTT.

The chain couples TRBV19 to TRBJ2-5; 10 bases are a match to TRBD1. The CDR3 length is 18 residues. CDR1 and CDR2 (germline): LNHDA, SQIVND (reference sequence). The J segment lost 0 bases and the V segment lost 2 bases, leaving 9 bases of the junction unmatched. For the CDR3, the DNA is TGTGCCAGTAGTATAACTACACCGGGACAGGGGCACCAAGAGACCCAGTACTTC. Translated, it gives CASSITTPGQGHQETQYF.

The chain employs TRBV2 and TRBJ1-1; possible D gene TRBD1, 6 bases. V gave up 7 bases and J gave up 4 bases, with 16 bases separating them. The CDR3 sequence is 14 residues long. Germline V CDR1 and CDR2: SNHLY, FYNNEI. The CDR3 loop reads CASTEGGKGTEAFF. Written as DNA, the CDR3 is TGTGCCAGCACCGAGGGGGGGAAGGGCACTGAAGCTTTCTTT.

This sequence joins TRBV12-3 or TRBV12-4 and TRBJ1-2, with a possible D match to TRBD1 (6 bases). Trimming removed 3 bases from V and 6 bases from J, with 11 bases in between. There are 13 residues in the CDR3. CDR3 sequence: CASSLGRGDGYTF. The CDR3 DNA reads as TGTGCCAGCAGTTTGGGCAGGGGAGATGGCTACACCTTC.

This clone appeared once. The CDR3 region is CASSQDLRGANTGELFF. The CDR3 coding sequence is TGCGCCAGCAGCCAAGACTTACGGGGGGCGAACACCGGGGAGCTGTTTTTT. V and J are TRBV4-1 and TRBJ2-2; TRBD2 matches at 7 bases. The V gene's germline CDR1 is MGHRA and CDR2 YSYEKL. Trimming took 0 bases from V and 0 from J; bases not matched to a gene: 4. The CDR3 totals 17 residues.

This clone has more than one count but fewer than ten. This chain joins TRBV6-6 and TRBJ2-5, with D possibly TRBD1 on 6 matching bases. Trimming took 6 bases from V and 4 from J, leaving 18 bases between them. This CDR3 has 15 residues. Germline V gene sequence: CDR1 MNHNY, CDR2 SVGAGI (reference sequence). The CDR3 spells CASSPGTRLRETQYF. CDR3 DNA sequence: TGTGCCAGCAGCCCCGGGACAAGACTCCGAGAGACCCAGTACTTC.

The V gene is TRBV28, the J gene TRBJ2-2; 9 nucleotides line up with TRBD2. Germline loops: CDR1 MDHEN, CDR2 SYDVKM. Trimming cost V 6 bases and J 7 bases; bases outside gene matches: 12. This CDR3 is 16 amino acids long. The CDR3 DNA reads TGTGCCAGCAGACCCTCAGCGGGGGGACCCGTCGGGGAGCTGTTTTTT. Its translation: CASRPSAGGPVGELFF. Looking up the rest from reference TRBV28 and TRBJ2-2 gives the full variable domain: DVKVTQSSRYLVKRTGEKVFLECVQDMDHENMFWYRQDPGLGLRLIYFSYDVKMKEKGDIPEGYSVSREKKERFSLILESASTNQTSMYLCASRPSAGGPVGELFFGEGSRLTVL.

V and J are TRBV18 and TRBJ1-4; D call uncertain. The CDR3 covers 12 residues. V was cut by 0 bases and J by 11 bases, with 7 bases left in between. Germline CDR1 reads KGHSH; CDR2 reads LQKENI. CDR3 residues: CASSPPTGKLFF. The CDR3 DNA reads as TGTGCCAGCTCACCACCGACTGGGAAACTGTTTTTT.

This chain connects TRBV29-1 to TRBJ1-2; 7 bases align to TRBD1. CDR1 is SQVTM and CDR2 is ANQGSEA in the germline V gene. This CDR3 is 14 amino acids long. V was clipped by 4 bases and J by 3 bases; unmatched bases: 8. In DNA form, the CDR3 reads TGCAGCGTTGCTTTGGGGGACAGCCACTATGGCTACACCTTC. Protein sequence: CSVALGDSHYGYTF.

This chain links TRBV7-2 with TRBJ1-5; tentatively, D is TRBD1 (5 bases). Germline V gives CDR1 SGHTA, CDR2 FQGNSA. The CDR3 has 15 residues. V was trimmed by 4 bases and J by 9 bases, leaving 19 bases between them. The CDR3 DNA reads TGTGCCAGCAGCTCCCGAGGACAAGGATGGCTGCCCCAGCATTTT. This sequence encodes CASSSRGQGWLPQHF. The full variable domain, completed using reference TRBV7-2 and TRBJ1-5, is GAGVSQSPSNKVTEKGKDVELRCDPISGHTALYWYRQSLGQGLEFLIYFQGNSAPDKSGLPSDRFSAERTGGSVSTLTIQRTQQEDSAVYLCASSSRGQGWLPQHFGDGTRLSIL.

There are a few counts of this clone. The chain's CDR3 is CASANFAGELFF. CDR3 DNA: TGTGCCAGCGCAAACTTCGCCGGGGAGCTGTTTTTT. The V call is TRBV6-5, the J call TRBJ2-2; D ambiguous. This CDR3 contains 12 residues. Germline values: CDR1 MNHEY, CDR2 SVGAGI. V was clipped by 8 bases and J by 6 bases, with 10 bases between them.

The V gene is TRBV28, the J gene TRBJ2-3, with a tentative D call TRBD1 (5 bases). CDR1 MDHEN and CDR2 SYDVKM come from the germline V gene. V gave up 4 bases and J gave up 0 bases, with 11 bases separating them. This CDR3 is built from 15 residues. The CDR3 coding sequence is TGTGCCAGCAGTTGGCAGGGCGCTAGCACAGATACGCAGTATTTT. Protein: CASSWQGASTDTQYF. The full variable domain, in which reference TRBV28 and TRBJ2-3 provide the parts outside the CDR3, is DVKVTQSSRYLVKRTGEKVFLECVQDMDHENMFWYRQDPGLGLRLIYFSYDVKMKEKGDIPEGYSVSREKKERFSLILESASTNQTSMYLCASSWQGASTDTQYFGPGTRLTVL.

The chain combines TRBV3-1 (or the pseudogene TRBV3-2) with TRBJ2-3; D possibly corresponds to TRBD2 (5 bases). Looked up from germline, CDR1 is LGHDT and CDR2 is YNNKEL (reference sequence). Trimming removed 4 bases at V and 2 bases at J, with 10 bases between. This CDR3 is built from 14 residues. The CDR3 loop reads CASSPGVPTDTQYF. CDR3 sequence (DNA): TGTGCCAGCAGCCCCGGGGTGCCCACAGATACGCAGTATTTT.

The V call is TRBV13, the J call TRBJ2-5; tentative D call: TRBD2 (6 bases). CDR3 length: 17 residues. Germline CDR1 reads PRHDT; CDR2 reads FYEKMQ (reference sequence). V was trimmed by 5 bases and J by 0 bases, leaving 19 bases between them. For the CDR3, the DNA is TGTGCCAGCAGCCTCCGAGGAGTGGCGGGGAACCAAGAGACCCAGTACTTC. This translates into CASSLRGVAGNQETQYF.

The rearrangement uses TRBV12-5 and TRBJ2-5; D might be TRBD1 (5 bases). The germline V and J ends were trimmed by 6 bases and 2 bases, with 10 bases remaining between them. Germline V gene lookup returns CDR1 LGHNT and CDR2 FRNRAP. The length of the CDR3 is 13 residues. Written as DNA, the CDR3 is TGTGCTAGTGGCCGACAGCTACAAGAGACCCAGTACTTC. It encodes CASGRQLQETQYF.

This chain links TRBV7-9 with TRBJ1-6, with 9 bases lining up with TRBD1. V dropped 4 bases and J dropped 8; count of bases not matched to a gene: 6. Germline CDR1 and CDR2: SEHNR and FQNEAQ (reference sequence). This CDR3 has 15 amino acids. The CDR3 here is CASSYPGQGYSPLHF. CDR3 nucleotides: TGTGCCAGCAGCTACCCGGGACAGGGCTATTCACCCCTCCACTTT.

This sequence joins TRBV7-8 and TRBJ1-2; 9 nucleotides align to TRBD1. Germline lookup yields CDR1 SGHVS and CDR2 FQNEAQ. There are 17 residues in the CDR3. V shed 0 bases and J 4 bases; nucleotides not matched to a gene: 9. The DNA for the CDR3 is TGTGCCAGCAGCTTAGCAAAACAGGGGGCAGTTAGCTATGGCTACACCTTC. This encodes CASSLAKQGAVSYGYTF.

The CDR3 DNA reads TGTGCCAGCAGCTTGGCGGGGACTAGCGGGGGCTCCTACAATGAGCAGTTCTTC. Its translation: CASSLAGTSGGSYNEQFF. The chain is built from TRBV5-8 and TRBJ2-1; 14 bases are shared with TRBD2. This CDR3 comprises 18 residues. V trimming: 0 bases; J trimming: 0 bases; junction bases outside the gene matches: 2. CDR1 and CDR2 from the germline V gene are SGHTS and YDEGEE.